What follows are 18 T cell receptor delta chains derived from one specimen sequenced in a study of Vδ1+ human thymocytes. Study conclusions and caveats: Thymic TRG and TRD repertoires appeared highly polyclonal, with Gaussian CDR3 length distributions.

The antigens for these receptors are not known. The template was reverse-transcribed extracted RNA. The CDR3 regions were amplified by multiplex PCR from V-gene primers to a constant-region primer. TCRdb processed the multiplex PCR reads again with the CATT caller. In the table there are about 73,000 delta-chain clones, around 35% of which are singletons. The sequencing sample was made of Vdelta1+ gamma-delta thymocytes from the thymus. This sample's subset: FACS-sorted CD3+ TCRalphabeta- TCRVdelta1+ TCRVdelta2- thymocytes. The receptors come from a boy under two years old who had congenital heart surgery.

This clone showed up just a few times. The chain recombines TRDV1 with TRDJ1, with 11 nucleotides matching TRDD3. This CDR3 is 19 amino acids long. Germline CDR1 TSWWSYY, CDR2 QGS. V shed 8 bases, J shed 0 bases, and the junction held 17 bases outside the gene matches. CDR3 region: CALLPIPIWGIPHTDKLIF. CDR3 in DNA: TGTGCTCTTCTACCGATTCCTATCTGGGGGATACCCCACACCGATAAACTCATCTTT.

This clone showed up just a few times. J is TRDJ1 and V is TRDV1; D gene unclear. There are 15 residues in the CDR3. The germline CDR1 and CDR2 sequences are TSWWSYY and QGS. Trimming shortened V by 2 bases and J by 1 base, and 11 bases separated the two germline ends. CDR3 residues: CALGEFPGATDKLIF. The CDR3 region has the DNA TGTGCTCTTGGGGAATTCCCCGGGGCCACCGATAAACTCATCTTT.

The J gene is TRDJ1, the V gene TRDV2; 7 nucleotides align to TRDD3. Unmatched junction bases numbered 21, after V lost 3 bases and J lost 0 bases. Germline V lookup: CDR1 GEAIGNYY, CDR2 EKD. The CDR3 sequence is 20 residues long. The CDR3: CACDAMDLAGGPEYTDKLIF. CDR3 coding DNA: TGTGCCTGTGACGCCATGGATCTCGCTGGGGGTCCCGAGTACACCGATAAACTCATCTTT.

This clone was picked up many times. This sample includes further DNA sequences coding for the same CDR3. The J gene is TRDJ1, the V gene TRDV2; possible D gene TRDD3, 6 bases. The CDR3 runs to 15 residues. The V gene's germline CDR1 is GEAIGNYY and CDR2 EKD. Trimming cost V 2 bases and J 0 bases, with 12 bases left between them. The CDR3 DNA reads TGTGCCTGTGACATCTACGCTGGGGACACCGATAAACTCATCTTT. Protein product: CACDIYAGDTDKLIF.

This rearrangement joins TRDV1 to TRDJ1; 9 nucleotides line up with TRDD3. Looked up from germline, CDR1 is TSWWSYY and CDR2 is QGS. J gave up 0 bases and V 3 bases, and 14 bases lay outside the gene matches. The CDR3 totals 19 residues. The CDR3 reads CALGDNVVLGEKDTDKLIF. As DNA, the CDR3 is TGTGCTCTTGGGGACAACGTAGTACTGGGGGAAAAAGACACCGATAAACTCATCTTT.

This clone was recorded a few times. The chain couples TRDV1 to TRDJ1, with a weak D call TRDD3 (7 bases). The V gene's germline CDR1 is TSWWSYY and CDR2 QGS. V gave up 0 bases and J gave up 4 bases, with 36 bases separating them. The CDR3 extends over 23 amino acids. The CDR3 loop reads CALGELHTEELLRTWGEIDKLIF. The CDR3, as DNA: TGTGCTCTTGGGGAACTACATACGGAGGAGCTCCTACGGACCTGGGGGGAGATCGATAAACTCATCTTT.

With regard to this clone: The sample holds other DNA sequences that translate to the same CDR3. J is TRDJ1 and V is TRDV1; 13 positions match TRDD3. The CDR3 has 22 amino acids. The V segment lost 0 bases and the J segment 1 base; nucleotides outside the gene matches: 17. Germline lookup yields CDR1 TSWWSYY and CDR2 QGS. The CDR3 nucleotides are TGTGCTCTTGGGGAACTCATATACGTCCTAATACTGGGGGATACGATCACCGATAAACTCATCTTT. The encoded protein is CALGELIYVLILGDTITDKLIF.

The genes are TRDV1 and TRDJ1, with 10 bases identical to TRDD3. Germline loops: CDR1 TSWWSYY, CDR2 QGS. The CDR3 is 21 residues long. V shed 1 base, J shed 0 bases, and the junction held 17 bases outside the gene matches. The CDR3 DNA reads as TGTGCTCTTGGGGAACCTCTCTACGGTGGGGGTACTGGGGGATACACCGATAAACTCATCTTT. It translates to CALGEPLYGGGTGGYTDKLIF.

This clone was counted between two and nine times. Different DNA sequences within this sample yield the same CDR3. The V and J genes are TRDV1 and TRDJ1, with D possibly being TRDD2 or TRDD3 (5 bases each). V was pared by 1 base and J by 0 bases, with 27 bases between. The CDR3 consists of 21 residues. Germline V lookup: CDR1 TSWWSYY, CDR2 QGS. The CDR3 protein is CALGEPLLGEVFLQYTDKLIF. CDR3 DNA: TGTGCTCTTGGGGAACCTCTACTTGGGGAAGTTTTCCTCCAATACACCGATAAACTCATCTTT.

This clone appeared a few times. The genes are TRDV1 and TRDJ1; 9 bases match TRDD3. Per germline, CDR1 TSWWSYY and CDR2 QGS. This CDR3 has 19 residues. Trimming took 5 bases from V and 0 from J; bases not matched to a gene: 16. CDR3 coding DNA: TGTGCTCTTGGGAAGGCTGGCTGGGGGGGATACTCCTACACCGATAAACTCATCTTT. Translated: CALGKAGWGGYSYTDKLIF.

This chain links TRDV1 with TRDJ1; 9 bases fit TRDD2. CDR1 and CDR2 (germline): TSWWSYY, QGS. V dropped 1 base and J dropped 0; count of bases not matched to a gene: 15. This CDR3 contains 20 residues. Here the CDR3 reads CALGEHAHLPTGTYTDKLIF. The CDR3 bases are TGTGCTCTTGGGGAACACGCCCACCTTCCTACGGGGACGTACACCGATAAACTCATCTTT.

In the case of this clone: In the same sample, other DNA sequences code for this CDR3. This chain joins TRDV1 and TRDJ1; TRDD3 matches 8 bases. The CDR3 is made up of 18 amino acids. Germline assignment: CDR1 TSWWSYY and CDR2 QGS. The J segment lost 3 bases and the V segment lost 1 base, leaving 13 bases of the junction unmatched. DNA of the CDR3: TGTGCTCTTGGGGAACGGGCTCTTGGGGATACATTGGCCGATAAACTCATCTTT. It encodes CALGERALGDTLADKLIF.

The rearrangement links TRDV1 to TRDJ1; D is perhaps TRDD3 (5 bases). The CDR3 contains 17 residues. The V gene's germline CDR1 is TSWWSYY and CDR2 QGS. Trimming removed 0 bases from V and 2 bases from J, with 16 bases in between. The CDR3 spells CALGELVGDWTTDKLIF. As DNA, the CDR3 is TGTGCTCTTGGGGAACTAGTTGGGGACTGGACTACCGATAAACTCATCTTT.

In this sample, this clone turned up a few times. V gene TRDV1 combines with J gene TRDJ1; D call uncertain. CDR1 is TSWWSYY and CDR2 is QGS in the germline V gene. The CDR3 extends over 22 amino acids. The V end was cut by 3 bases, the J end by 0 bases, with 32 bases between. The CDR3 DNA follows: TGTGCTCTTGGGGATCCCCAATTGCCTCCTCGGCATCATTCGGGGCACACCGATAAACTCATCTTT. This codes for CALGDPQLPPRHHSGHTDKLIF.

The V call is TRDV1, the J call TRDJ1; 13 nucleotides agree with TRDD3. The CDR3 has 25 amino acids. The germline CDR1 and CDR2 sequences are TSWWSYY and QGS. J gave up 2 bases and V 4 bases, and 31 bases lay outside the gene matches. In nucleotides, the CDR3 is TGTGCTCTTGGGGCTCCACCAGGCTACTGGGGGATACGCATTATGAGTTCGGGGTATACCGATAAACTCATCTTT. This encodes CALGAPPGYWGIRIMSSGYTDKLIF.

This chain uses TRDV1 with TRDJ1; D gene unclear. The V gene lost 3 bases and the J gene lost 4 bases, with 21 bases spanning the gap. Germline CDR1 reads TSWWSYY; CDR2 reads QGS. CDR3 length: 17 residues. The CDR3 DNA reads TGTGCTCTTGGGGATCATTATTCAAGGAGAAGTATCGATAAACTCATCTTT. It codes for CALGDHYSRRSIDKLIF.

The genes are TRDV1 and TRDJ1; 8 positions agree with TRDD3. This CDR3 contains 23 residues. Germline V gives CDR1 TSWWSYY, CDR2 QGS. Losses at the gene ends were 0 bases for V and 1 base for J; bases not matched to a gene: 25. The CDR3 is CALGELTPSQVLGVVRGTDKLIF. The CDR3 region has the DNA TGTGCTCTTGGGGAACTAACCCCTTCCCAAGTACTGGGGGTCGTCAGGGGCACCGATAAACTCATCTTT.

The sample holds a few counts of this clone. The gene calls are TRDV1 and TRDJ1; 7 nucleotides align to TRDD3. This CDR3 is 16 amino acids long. V gave up 2 bases and J gave up 8 bases; unmatched junction bases: 14. In germline, CDR1 is TSWWSYY, CDR2 QGS. DNA of the CDR3: TGTGCTCTTGGGGAATGCCTGGGGGGCCACGGGAAGAAACTCATCTTT. It yields the protein CALGECLGGHGKKLIF.